The 20 T cell receptor beta chains below all came from one sample that was sequenced in a study of Graves' ophthalmopathy and Graves' hyperthyroidism. The study amplified TCR beta CDR3 regions using RNA transcripts. HTBI primers were employed in first-round RT-PCR, then a second-round multiplex PCR followed. TCRdb re-called the multiplex PCR reads with MiXCR, one entry per CDR3 protein. The sample lists 560,000 or so distinct CDR3 sequences, approximately 35% seen once, with over 3.5% in the top ten. Sequencing was carried out using peripheral blood or thyroid tissue (not recorded which). The origin of the receptors is an adult man with Graves' hyperthyroidism.

This clonotype was seen many times. The V and J genes are TRBV5-4 and TRBJ1-2; D call uncertain. CDR3 size: 13 residues. V was clipped by 0 bases and J by 12 bases, with 15 bases between them. Germline CDR1 and CDR2: SGHNT and YYREEE (reference sequence). CDR3 nucleotide sequence: TGTGCCAGCAGCTTGGAGCGGGGATGGTTGGACACCTTC. Its protein is CASSLERGWLDTF.

This chain joins TRBV12-3 or TRBV12-4 and TRBJ1-2; unclear D gene. V gave up 4 bases and J gave up 5 bases, with 14 bases separating them. This CDR3 is 14 amino acids long. This chain's CDR3 is CASSYLDKNYGYTF. The CDR3 DNA follows: TGTGCCAGCAGTTACTTAGACAAGAATTATGGCTACACCTTC.

This clonotype was seen a few times. J is TRBJ2-3 and V is TRBV7-3; the match to TRBD2 covers 11 bases. The CDR3 covers 17 residues. Per the germline V gene, CDR1 is SGHTA and CDR2 is FQGTGA. With 5 bases clipped from V and 3 bases from J, the junction kept 10 bases outside the gene matches. The CDR3 region is CASSPGSGRAGTDTQYF. The CDR3 bases are TGTGCCAGCAGCCCCGGTAGCGGGAGGGCCGGGACAGATACGCAGTATTTT.

This chain joins TRBV20-1 and TRBJ1-2; no clear D. The V end was cut by 5 bases, the J end by 8 bases, with 15 bases between. The CDR3 extends over 12 amino acids. Looked up from germline, CDR1 is DFQATT and CDR2 is SNEGSKA (reference sequence). Here the CDR3 DNA reads TGCAGTGCTCCAGGCGGCTTGACAGGCTACACCTTC. This translates into CSAPGGLTGYTF.

This clonotype occurred a few times. The chain has TRBV9 and TRBJ2-2, with D possibly called TRBD1 or TRBD2 (5 bases each). V shed 3 bases and J shed 1 base, with 7 bases lying between them. The CDR3 is made up of 14 amino acids. CDR1 and CDR2 from the germline V gene are SGDLS and YYNGEE. Here the CDR3 reads CASSERGNTGELFF. The CDR3 DNA is TGTGCCAGCAGCGAGAGGGGGAACACCGGGGAGCTGTTTTTT.

This clonotype was observed at least ten times. V gene TRBV5-1 combines with J gene TRBJ1-3; D is unresolved. The CDR3 extends over 13 amino acids. Germline V CDR1 and CDR2: SGHRS, YFSETQ. V gave up 4 bases and J gave up 3 bases, with 8 bases separating them. The CDR3 sequence: CASSVSDGNTIYF. The CDR3, as DNA: TGCGCCAGCAGCGTCTCTGATGGAAACACCATATATTTT.

This rearrangement joins TRBV7-3 to TRBJ2-3; 9 nucleotides align to TRBD1. Trimming at V came to 6 bases and at J to 4 bases, leaving 8 bases not matched to a gene. Germline assignment: CDR1 SGHTA and CDR2 FQGTGA. This CDR3 spans 15 amino acids. In DNA, the CDR3 is TGTGCCAGCAGGCGCCCGGGACAGGGCCCAGATACGCAGTATTTT. It codes for CASRRPGQGPDTQYF.

The chain carries TRBV15 and TRBJ1-5; D not certain. Germline CDR1 is LNHNV and CDR2 is YYDKDF (reference sequence). This CDR3 comprises 15 residues. V lost 0 bases to trimming and J lost 11 bases, with 17 bases between them. CDR3 in amino acids: CATSRESVRGRTQHF. CDR3 nucleotides: TGTGCCACCAGCAGAGAATCGGTTCGCGGTAGGACCCAGCATTTT.

At least ten counts were recorded for this clonotype. The chain is built from TRBV6-6 and TRBJ1-1; 7 bases fit TRBD1. The CDR3 spans 15 residues. CDR1 and CDR2 (germline): MNHNY, SVGAGI (reference sequence). V shed 5 bases, J shed 6 bases, and the junction held 12 bases outside the gene matches. CDR3 amino acids: CASSHQQGLGAEAFF. DNA of the CDR3: TGTGCCAGCAGTCACCAACAGGGGTTGGGAGCTGAAGCTTTCTTT.

This clonotype was observed many times. The chain carries TRBV12-3 or TRBV12-4 and TRBJ1-6, with D possibly TRBD1 on 6 matching bases. V lost 4 bases, J lost 7 bases, and 11 bases lay in between. This CDR3 contains 14 residues. The CDR3 bases are TGTGCCAGCAGTTCTCAGGGGCGGAATTCACCCCTCCACTTT. Translation: CASSSQGRNSPLHF.

Here the CDR3 DNA reads TGTGCCAGCTCAACCAATACCCGGGACACTGAAGCTTTCTTT. It translates to CASSTNTRDTEAFF. The V gene is TRBV18, the J gene TRBJ1-1; D remains ambiguous. Germline loops: CDR1 KGHSH, CDR2 LQKENI. V lost 5 bases, J lost 3 bases, and 13 bases lay in between. The CDR3 runs 14 residues.

V usage is TRBV7-3 and J usage is TRBJ1-5; D perhaps matches TRBD1 (6 bases). In germline, CDR1 is SGHTA, CDR2 FQGTGA. The CDR3 extends over 15 amino acids. V lost 4 bases and J lost 3, with 13 bases in between. DNA for the CDR3: TGTGCCAGCAGCTCCACCCGGACAGCCAATCAGCCCCAGCATTTT. This codes for CASSSTRTANQPQHF.

This sequence joins TRBV7-2 and TRBJ1-6, with 8 bases fitting TRBD1. The CDR3 extends over 15 amino acids. Germline V CDR1 and CDR2: SGHTA, FQGNSA. J lost 4 bases, V lost 5 bases, and 4 bases had no gene match. This chain's CDR3 is CASSPRQGYNSPLHF. The CDR3 DNA reads TGTGCCAGCAGCCCTAGACAGGGGTATAATTCACCCCTCCACTTT.

In regard to this clonotype: A much larger clone sits a single nucleotide away, making a read error possible. V is TRBV5-1 and J is TRBJ1-1; D is perhaps TRBD1 (6 bases). Trimming left V 4 bases short and J 4 bases short, with 11 bases between. Germline-derived CDR1 and CDR2 are SGHRS and YFSETQ. CDR3 length equals 13 residues. CDR3 in DNA: TGCGCCAGCAGCCCAGGGGCAGGCACTGAAGCTTTCTTT. It yields the protein CASSPGAGTEAFF. Variable domain in full (rest from reference TRBV5-1 and TRBJ1-1): KAGVTQTPRYLIKTRGQQVTLSCSPISGHRSVSWYQQTPGQGLQFLFEYFSETQRNKGNFPGRFSGRQFSNSRSEMNVSTLELGDSALYLCASSPGAGTEAFFGQGTRLTVV.

This clonotype was counted at least ten times. The rearrangement links TRBV11-2 to TRBJ2-5, with TRBD1 matching over 8 bases. This CDR3 comprises 17 residues. Germline assignment: CDR1 SGHAT and CDR2 FQNNGV. V was clipped by 5 bases and J by 5 bases; unmatched bases: 16. CDR3 in DNA: TGTGCCAGCAGCCGCCCAGACAGGGGAGGAATGTCGGAGACCCAGTACTTC. Translation: CASSRPDRGGMSETQYF. Looking up the rest from reference TRBV11-2 and TRBJ2-5 gives the full variable domain: EAGVAQSPRYKIIEKRQSVAFWCNPISGHATLYWYQQILGQGPKLLIQFQNNGVVDDSQLPKDRFSAERLKGVDSTLKIQPAKLEDSAVYLCASSRPDRGGMSETQYFGPGTRLLVL.

In its sample, this clonotype was seen many times. The chain has TRBV20-1 and TRBJ2-5, with D uncertain. Germline V gives CDR1 DFQATT, CDR2 SNEGSKA (reference sequence). Trimming removed 5 bases from V and 10 bases from J, with 11 bases in between. The CDR3 is 10 amino acids. CDR3 DNA sequence: TGCAGTGCTTCTTTCGGTGACCAGTACTTC. Translating it yields CSASFGDQYF.

The rearrangement uses TRBV2 and TRBJ2-7; maybe TRBD2 (7 bases). Germline V gene lookup returns CDR1 SNHLY and CDR2 FYNNEI. This CDR3 has 16 amino acids. The V end was cut by 2 bases, the J end by 4 bases, with 18 bases between. This CDR3 reads CASSESLIGGEYEQYF. In DNA form, the CDR3 reads TGTGCCAGCAGTGAATCCCTTATAGGGGGGGAATACGAGCAGTACTTC.

This clonotype was seen at least ten times. The chain is built from TRBV11-2 and TRBJ1-1, with D hard to call. This CDR3 region has 11 residues. V was trimmed by 4 bases and J by 7 bases, leaving 7 bases between them. The germline gives CDR1 SGHAT, CDR2 FQNNGV. This chain's CDR3 is CASSWQIEAFF. CDR3 nucleotides: TGTGCCAGCAGCTGGCAGATTGAAGCTTTCTTT.

This clonotype was seen only a few times. The V and J genes are TRBV13 and TRBJ1-6; D is possibly TRBD1 (5 bases). The CDR3 totals 15 residues. V lost 6 bases, J lost 7 bases, and 16 bases lay in between. Germline V gives CDR1 PRHDT, CDR2 FYEKMQ (reference sequence). CDR3 DNA sequence: TGTGCCAGCAGGATCAGTCAGGGTTTGAATTCACCCCTCCACTTT. Its protein is CASRISQGLNSPLHF.

The chain couples TRBV29-1 to TRBJ2-1, with D possibly being TRBD2 (6 bases). V dropped 3 bases and J dropped 0 bases, with 12 bases sitting between them. The CDR3 extends over 15 amino acids. Germline V gene data show CDR1 as SQVTM and CDR2 as ANQGSEA. The chain's CDR3 is CSVDGTGSSYNEQFF. In DNA, the CDR3 is TGCAGCGTTGATGGGACTGGGAGCTCCTACAATGAGCAGTTCTTC.